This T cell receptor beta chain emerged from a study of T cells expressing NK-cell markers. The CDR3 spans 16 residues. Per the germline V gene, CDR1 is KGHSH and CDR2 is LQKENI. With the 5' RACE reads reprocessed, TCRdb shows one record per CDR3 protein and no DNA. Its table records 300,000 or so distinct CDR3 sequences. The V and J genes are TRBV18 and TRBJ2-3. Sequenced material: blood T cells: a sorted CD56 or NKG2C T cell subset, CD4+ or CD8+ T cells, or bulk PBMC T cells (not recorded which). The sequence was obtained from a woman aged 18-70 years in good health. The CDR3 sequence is CASSPPRQSSTDTQYF.